This T cell receptor (beta chain) was sequenced in a study of blood T cells in healthy people across ages. Germline loops: CDR1 DFQATT, CDR2 SNEGSKA (reference sequence). The CDR3 loop spans 18 amino acids. With a J-beta primer mix and a sample-barcoded 5' primer, a second PCR ran 7 to 11 cycles. TCRdb re-analysed the 5' RACE reads in MiXCR, keeping a single row per CDR3 protein. The table includes about 320,000 distinct CDR3 sequences, roughly 26% detected once. This clonotype was obtained from a woman aged 65 to 85 in good health. Sequencing input: blood. The J gene is TRBJ2-5, the V gene TRBV20-1; 14 positions agree with TRBD2. Judging by the DNA end, TRBJ2-1 fits better; the J call may be wrong. In DNA form, the CDR3 reads TGCAGTGCTAGAGTGGGACTAGCGGGAGTAGAATATCGCAATGAGCAGTTCTTC. Protein sequence: CSARVGLAGVEYRNEQFF.